A selection of T cell receptor beta chains follows, all from one sample in a study of cytomegalovirus exposure and HLA in healthy donors. Assay: immunoSEQ multiplex PCR; the TCRdb copy retains only in-frame clones and omits some. The repertoire holds about 180,000 clones, with around 82% as singletons. The sample taken for sequencing was PBMCs. The receptor set was obtained from a man aged 60-69 years in good health and CMV-seronegative. Both conserved end residues are part of each CDR3. The D gene is left open where the match is weak. Size values are once, few and many counts, or a class for expanded clones, and some rows have none.

>-|TRBD1|TRBJ2-2|TRBV7-2
CASTRQGKDTGELFF
TGTGCCAGCACCCGACAGGGGAAGGACACCGGGGAGCTGTTTTTT
>-|-|TRBJ2-3|TRBV7-9
CASSLDSSVHTQYF
TGTGCCAGCAGCTTAGATTCTAGCGTGCATACGCAGTATTTT
>-|-|TRBJ2-2|TRBV5-1
CASSRLRGGSNTGELFF
TGCGCCAGCAGCCGCCTGAGGGGGGGATCGAACACCGGGGAGCTGTTTTTT
>-|TRBD2|TRBJ2-3|TRBV2
CASSARSGGVDTQYF
TGTGCCAGCAGTGCCCGGAGCGGGGGGGTGGATACGCAGTATTTT
>-|-|TRBJ2-1|TRBV7-9
CASSPQGRRNNEQFF
TGTGCCAGCAGCCCTCAAGGCAGGAGGAACAATGAGCAGTTCTTC
>-|-|TRBJ1-4|TRBV6-5
CASSYLATNEKLFF
TGTGCCAGCAGTTACCTCGCAACTAATGAAAAACTGTTTTTT
>-|TRBD2|TRBJ2-5|TRBV5-1
CASSLSSGGPQETQYF
TGCGCCAGCAGCTTGAGTAGCGGGGGGCCCCAAGAGACCCAGTACTTC
>few|TRBD2|TRBJ2-1|TRBV7-7
CASSLREGINNEQFF
TGTGCCAGCAGCTTACGGGAGGGGATAAACAATGAGCAGTTCTTC
>-|TRBD2|TRBJ2-5|TRBV27
CASSFGLAGGPGRETQYF
TGTGCCAGCAGTTTTGGGCTAGCGGGAGGGCCCGGACGAGAGACCCAGTACTTC
>-|TRBD1|TRBJ1-1|TRBV5-1
CASSLAGGWNTEAFF
TGCGCCAGCAGCTTGGCAGGGGGTTGGAACACTGAAGCTTTCTTT
>-|TRBD1|TRBJ2-3|TRBV7-9
CASSAWDRLGDTQYF
TGTGCCAGCAGCGCATGGGACAGACTCGGAGATACGCAGTATTTT
>-|TRBD1|TRBJ2-7|TRBV30
CAWSGETGHYEQYF
TGTGCCTGGAGTGGCGAGACAGGGCACTACGAGCAGTACTTC
>-|-|TRBJ1-4|TRBV6-5
CASSDIGGNEKLFF
TGTGCCAGCAGTGATATAGGGGGTAATGAAAAACTGTTTTTT
>-|-|TRBJ1-1|TRBV28
CASTSSPGGTHTEAFF
TGTGCCAGCACCTCAAGCCCCGGGGGTACTCACACTGAAGCTTTCTTT
>-|-|TRBJ2-2|TRBV9
CASSPATQHTGELFF
TGTGCCAGCAGCCCAGCGACCCAGCACACCGGGGAGCTGTTTTTT
>-|TRBD1|TRBJ2-2|TRBV9
CASSVATGGDTGELFF
TGTGCCAGCAGCGTAGCTACAGGGGGCGACACCGGGGAGCTGTTTTTT
>-|TRBD2|TRBJ2-1|TRBV6-4
CASSDSFLAGASGNEQFF
TGTGCCAGCAGTGACTCGTTTCTAGCGGGGGCCTCAGGGAATGAGCAGTTCTTC
>-|-|TRBJ1-1|TRBV16
CASSQSIPGGTEAFF
TGTGCCAGCAGCCAATCAATCCCCGGCGGCACTGAAGCTTTCTTT
>-|TRBD1|TRBJ2-7|TRBV5-1
CASSSDHGTGEYEQYF
TGCGCCAGCAGCTCCGACCACGGGACAGGGGAATACGAGCAGTACTTC
>-|-|TRBJ2-1|TRBV7-8
CASSRSPNEQFF
TGTGCCAGCAGTAGATCCCCTAATGAGCAGTTCTTC
>few|-|TRBJ1-2|TRBV10-1
CASSEERGCGYTF
TGCGCCAGCAGTGAGGAAAGAGGGTGTGGCTACACCTTC
>-|-|TRBJ2-2|TRBV7-2
CASRRDSGELFF
TGTGCCAGCAGACGGGACTCCGGGGAGCTGTTTTTT
>-|-|TRBJ2-2|TRBV27
CASRPSAGELFF
TGTGCCAGCAGGCCCTCGGCCGGGGAGCTGTTTTTT
>-|-|TRBJ1-2|TRBV13
CASSFNPPGMSFYGYTF
TGTGCCAGCAGCTTTAACCCCCCAGGGATGAGTTTCTATGGCTACACCTTC
>-|-|TRBJ1-6|TRBV5-1
CASSGEGSYNSPLHF
TGCGCCAGCAGCGGGGAGGGCTCCTATAATTCACCCCTCCACTTT
>-|TRBD2|TRBJ2-1|TRBV28
CASRLAGVNEQFF
TGTGCCAGCAGACTAGCGGGAGTCAATGAGCAGTTCTTC
>-|TRBD2|TRBJ2-1|TRBV7-7
CASSLAGGRYNEQFF
TGTGCTAGCAGCTTAGCGGGGGGGCGTTACAATGAGCAGTTCTTC
>few|TRBD1|TRBJ1-4|TRBV28
CASSLSQGAKSNEKLFF
TGTGCCAGCAGTTTATCCCAGGGGGCGAAATCAAATGAAAAACTGTTTTTT
>-|TRBD1|TRBJ1-1|TRBV14
CASSQDSGGFGAFF
TGTGCCAGCAGCCAAGATTCAGGGGGCTTTGGAGCTTTCTTT
>-|TRBD1|TRBJ2-7|TRBV23-1
CASSPWRTGWYEQYF
TGCGCCAGCAGCCCCTGGAGGACAGGGTGGTACGAGCAGTACTTC
>once|TRBD2|TRBJ2-5|TRBV7-2
CASSPGRTSGRAGETQYF
TGTGCCAGCAGCCCAGGCAGGACTAGCGGGAGGGCCGGGGAGACCCAGTACTTC
>-|TRBD1|TRBJ1-2|TRBV5-4
CASSLGQGDYGYTF
TGTGCCAGCAGCTTGGGCCAGGGGGACTATGGCTACACCTTC
>-|-|TRBJ2-1|TRBV10-3
CAISEPQARRGPYNEQFF
TGTGCCATCAGTGAGCCCCAGGCGAGGCGGGGGCCCTACAATGAGCAGTTCTTC
>-|TRBD2|TRBJ2-3|TRBV5-1
CASSEGTSGGATDTQYF
TGCGCCAGCAGCGAAGGGACTAGCGGGGGGGCGACAGATACGCAGTATTTT
>-|-|TRBJ2-2|TRBV6-5
CASSVRRGSGGELFF
TGTGCCAGCAGCGTTCGCAGGGGCTCGGGCGGGGAGCTGTTTTTT
>-|-|TRBJ1-6|TRBV18
CASSTGNSPLHF
TGTGCCAGCTCAACAGGGAATTCACCCCTCCACTTT
>-|-|TRBJ1-5|TRBV28
CASSLSKGGICNQPQHF
TGTGCCAGCAGTTTATCAAAGGGGGGGATTTGCAATCAGCCCCAGCATTTT
>-|TRBD1|TRBJ2-3|TRBV5-1
CASSFGTAITDTQYF
TGCGCCAGCAGCTTCGGGACAGCGATCACAGATACGCAGTATTTT
>-|-|TRBJ2-1|TRBV5-1
CASSLEARNNEQFF
TGCGCCAGCAGCTTGGAGGCTAGAAACAATGAGCAGTTCTTC
>-|TRBD1|TRBJ2-4|TRBV7-9
CASSPTGQGVVQYF
TGTGCCAGCAGCCCGACGGGACAGGGAGTGGTTCAGTACTTC
>few|-|TRBJ1-3|TRBV11-2
CASSLGGTTAGNTIYF
TGTGCCAGCAGCTTAGGAGGGACAACCGCCGGAAACACCATATATTTT
>-|-|TRBJ1-6|TRBV5-4
CASNTGRATSPLHF
TGTGCCAGCAACACCGGGAGAGCAACATCACCCCTCCACTTT
>few|TRBD1|TRBJ1-2|TRBV2
CASSGGRTGEGYTF
TGTGCCAGCAGCGGGGGGAGGACAGGGGAAGGCTACACCTTC
>few|-|TRBJ1-1|TRBV5-1
CASSLEGPTEAFF
TGCGCCAGCAGCTTGGAGGGGCCCACTGAAGCTTTCTTT
>-|-|TRBJ1-3|TRBV5-4
CASGVGLKDSGNTIYF
TGTGCCAGCGGAGTGGGACTGAAAGACTCTGGAAACACCATATATTTT
>-|-|TRBJ2-7|TRBV6-4
CASSEAEQYF
TGTGCCAGCAGTGAAGCCGAGCAGTACTTC
>-|-|TRBJ1-2|TRBV27
CASSASGTLGYGYTF
TGTGCCAGCAGTGCCTCCGGGACACTAGGCTATGGCTACACCTTC
>-|-|TRBJ2-1|TRBV7-2
CASSPGTPGREQFF
TGTGCCAGCAGCCCCGGCACCCCTGGGAGAGAGCAGTTCTTC
>-|-|TRBJ2-3|TRBV4-3
CASSQEGVLSTDTQYF
TGCGCCAGCAGCCAAGAGGGCGTTCTTTCCACAGATACGCAGTATTTT
>-|TRBD1|TRBJ2-5|TRBV5-4
CASSLGDRQETQYF
TGTGCCAGCAGCTTGGGGGACAGGCAAGAGACCCAGTACTTC
>-|TRBD1|TRBJ1-1|TRBV2
CASSELGQGFSEAFF
TGTGCCAGCAGTGAATTGGGACAGGGGTTTTCTGAAGCTTTCTTT
>-|-|TRBJ2-3|TRBV11-2
CASSSTGTSDTQYF
TGTGCCAGCAGCTCAACAGGGACGTCAGATACGCAGTATTTT
>few|TRBD2|TRBJ2-2|TRBV9
CASSAPETSGNTGELFF
TGTGCCAGCAGCGCCCCGGAGACTAGCGGGAACACCGGGGAGCTGTTTTTT
>-|-|TRBJ1-5|TRBV12-5
CASGLSRTPQHF
TGTGCTAGTGGTTTAAGCCGCACTCCCCAGCATTTT
>-|TRBD1|TRBJ2-1|TRBV27
CASSLWAGQGINEQFF
TGTGCCAGCAGTTTATGGGCGGGACAGGGTATCAATGAGCAGTTCTTC